Below, 16 T cell receptor beta chains from the same sample are listed, as sequenced in a study of blood T cell repertoires in COVID-19. The repertoire was sequenced with immunoSEQ multiplex PCR; TCRdb's copy has only in-frame clones and lacks some. The table has 260,000 or so clones, roughly 90% seen once. Sequencing was carried out using PBMCs or T cells enriched from blood (not recorded which). These receptors all come from a woman under 40 with acute COVID-19.

J is TRBJ1-4 and V is TRBV6-5, with D perhaps TRBD1 (6 bases). CDR1 is MNHEY and CDR2 is SVGAGI in the germline V gene. The CDR3 totals 14 residues. V was shortened by 6 bases and J by 9 bases, with 17 bases between the two germline ends. Written as DNA, the CDR3 is TGTGCCAGCAGCCCAGGGGACGGGAGGAAAAAACTGTTTTTT. This codes for CASSPGDGRKKLFF.

The chain couples TRBV18 to TRBJ1-1, with 8 nucleotides matching TRBD1. Trimming cost V 3 bases and J 3 bases; bases outside gene matches: 6. CDR3 length equals 15 residues. Germline-derived CDR1 and CDR2 are KGHSH and LQKENI. CDR3 sequence (DNA): TGTGCCAGCTCACCCCGGACAGGGTCGGACACTGAAGCTTTCTTT. It is translated as CASSPRTGSDTEAFF.

This rearrangement joins TRBV2 to TRBJ1-2; D may be TRBD1 (6 bases). The germline V gene has CDR1 SNHLY and CDR2 FYNNEI. This CDR3 has 12 amino acids. Trimming stripped 7 bases from V and 4 bases from J, with 10 bases between. CDR3 protein: CASTDRFYGYTF. The CDR3 DNA sequence: TGTGCCAGCACCGACAGGTTCTATGGCTACACCTTC.

The chain carries TRBV5-6 and TRBJ1-6, with D perhaps matching TRBD1 (6 bases). The germline gives CDR1 SGHDT, CDR2 YYEEEE. This CDR3 is built from 18 residues. Trimming shortened V by 5 bases and J by 1 base, and 19 bases separated the two germline ends. The CDR3: CASRVSPDSLSYNSPLHF. For the CDR3, the DNA is TGTGCCAGCAGGGTAAGCCCGGACAGCCTATCCTATAATTCACCCCTCCACTTT.

This sequence joins TRBV13 and TRBJ1-1; D call uncertain. V lost 0 bases, J lost 2 bases, and 13 bases lay in between. The CDR3 runs 16 residues. The V gene's germline CDR1 is PRHDT and CDR2 FYEKMQ (reference sequence). The CDR3: CASSLGRRGPNTEAFF. In DNA form, the CDR3 reads TGTGCCAGCAGCTTAGGCCGTCGAGGGCCCAACACTGAAGCTTTCTTT.

This sequence joins TRBV11-2 and TRBJ1-3, with no clear D. This CDR3 has 16 residues. V lost 3 bases to trimming and J lost 1 base, with 13 bases between them. Germline CDR1 SGHAT, CDR2 FQNNGV. CDR3 in amino acids: CASSLKLAGSGNTIYF. In nucleotides, the CDR3 is TGTGCCAGCAGCTTGAAACTTGCGGGATCTGGAAACACCATATATTTT.

V gene TRBV10-1 combines with J gene TRBJ2-1; TRBD2 matches at 11 bases. Germline assignment: CDR1 WNHNN and CDR2 SYGVQD (reference sequence). The CDR3 is made up of 17 amino acids. With V trimmed by 0 bases and J by 8 bases, 9 bases remained unmatched. This CDR3 is CASSESLGTSGGYEQFF. The DNA for the CDR3 is TGCGCCAGCAGTGAGTCGTTAGGCACTAGCGGGGGTTATGAGCAGTTCTTC.

The rearrangement links TRBV5-1 to TRBJ1-2; 8 nucleotides line up with TRBD1. Per the germline V gene, CDR1 is SGHRS and CDR2 is YFSETQ. The CDR3 covers 14 residues. V lost 4 bases to trimming and J lost 8 bases; unmatched junction nucleotides: 10. DNA for the CDR3: TGCGCCAGCAGCGCACCTTCGACAGGGGAGGGCTACACCTTC. Amino acids: CASSAPSTGEGYTF. The full variable domain, completed using reference TRBV5-1 and TRBJ1-2, is KAGVTQTPRYLIKTRGQQVTLSCSPISGHRSVSWYQQTPGQGLQFLFEYFSETQRNKGNFPGRFSGRQFSNSRSEMNVSTLELGDSALYLCASSAPSTGEGYTFGSGTRLTVV.

The rearrangement uses TRBV27 and TRBJ2-2; 16 bases agree with TRBD2. Looked up from germline, CDR1 is MNHEY and CDR2 is SMNVEV (reference sequence). The CDR3 totals 18 residues. The V gene end was trimmed by 9 bases and the J gene end by 8 bases; junction bases not matched to a gene: 15. The CDR3, as DNA: TGTGCCAGTACCGCTCCGGGGACTAGCGGGGGGGCCCGAGGGGAGCTGTTTTTT. This encodes CASTAPGTSGGARGELFF.

The chain links TRBV10-2 to TRBJ1-6, with TRBD1 matching over 7 bases. Germline CDR1 and CDR2: WSHSY and SAAADI. The J segment lost 10 bases and the V segment lost 2 bases, leaving 5 bases of the junction unmatched. CDR3 size: 14 residues. CDR3 residues: CASSETGVDSPLHF. CDR3 nucleotide sequence: TGCGCCAGCAGTGAGACAGGGGTGGACTCACCCCTCCACTTT.

This rearrangement joins TRBV7-2 to TRBJ1-2; 7 nucleotides agree with TRBD1. The CDR3 is 15 amino acids. Germline V gene sequence: CDR1 SGHTA, CDR2 FQGNSA. V dropped 4 bases and J dropped 2; count of bases not matched to a gene: 7. CDR3 bases: TGTGCCAGCAGCTACTCAAGGGGACAGAACTATGGCTACACCTTC. Its protein is CASSYSRGQNYGYTF. The full variable domain, in which reference TRBV7-2 and TRBJ1-2 provide the parts outside the CDR3, is GAGVSQSPSNKVTEKGKDVELRCDPISGHTALYWYRQSLGQGLEFLIYFQGNSAPDKSGLPSDRFSAERTGGSVSTLTIQRTQQEDSAVYLCASSYSRGQNYGYTFGSGTRLTVV.

The chain joins TRBV2 to TRBJ1-6, with 7 nucleotides matching TRBD1. The germline CDR1 and CDR2 sequences are SNHLY and FYNNEI. The CDR3 extends over 14 amino acids. With 5 bases clipped from V and 6 bases from J, the junction kept 4 bases outside the gene matches. The DNA for the CDR3 is TGTGCCAGCAGTTTGACAGGGAGTAATTCACCCCTCCACTTT. Protein sequence: CASSLTGSNSPLHF.

This chain links TRBV6-5 with TRBJ1-2; 7 positions agree with TRBD1. V was pared by 2 bases and J by 8 bases, with 11 bases of the junction left unmatched. This CDR3 has 15 amino acids. Germline values: CDR1 MNHEY, CDR2 SVGAGI. CDR3 sequence reads: CASSYREPGQEGYTF. The CDR3 nucleotides are TGTGCCAGCAGTTACAGGGAGCCCGGACAGGAGGGCTACACCTTC.

The chain recombines TRBV5-1 with TRBJ2-7; TRBD1 matches 8 bases. The V gene's germline CDR1 is SGHRS and CDR2 YFSETQ. The CDR3 covers 13 residues. Trimming cost V 5 bases and J 3 bases; bases outside gene matches: 4. The CDR3 nucleotides read TGCGCCAGCAGAGCAGGACAGGGCTACGAGCAGTACTTC. Protein product: CASRAGQGYEQYF.

The chain carries TRBV27 and TRBJ1-5; D is unresolved. CDR1 and CDR2 (germline): MNHEY, SMNVEV (reference sequence). There are 13 residues in the CDR3. V lost 1 base and J 4 bases, leaving 5 bases between the germline ends. CDR3 DNA: TGTGCCAGCAGTTTATGGCAAAATCAGCCCCAGCATTTT. Translated, it gives CASSLWQNQPQHF.

This chain joins TRBV3-1 (or the pseudogene TRBV3-2) and TRBJ2-5; 8 nucleotides align to TRBD2. The CDR3 length is 18 residues. Per the germline V gene, CDR1 is LGHDT and CDR2 is YNNKEL (reference sequence). V dropped 4 bases and J dropped 5; count of bases not matched to a gene: 18. CDR3 DNA: TGTGCCAGCAGCCCAAAGGGTACGGGAGGGGGGGCTCAGGAGACCCAGTACTTC. Its translation: CASSPKGTGGGAQETQYF.